Presented here are 24 T cell receptor beta chains from one specimen sequenced in a study of T-cell reconstitution after alpha-beta-depleted transplantation in children. Preparing the TCRbeta library involved the use of unique molecular identifiers. MiXCR, run by TCRdb on the PCR reads, gives a single entry per CDR3 protein. The repertoire includes 640,000 or so distinct CDR3 sequences, roughly 17% of them detected once, and 0.8% to 1.1% sits in the top ten. This specimen consisted of PBMCs from the stem cell graft donor, obtained from the stem cell graft. These receptors originate from a human donor who donated a stem cell graft to a child with acute myeloid leukemia.

This clonotype came up a few times. The V call is TRBV27, the J call TRBJ2-5; 9 nucleotides align to TRBD1. From germline, CDR1 is MNHEY and CDR2 SMNVEV (reference sequence). This CDR3 has 13 residues. V lost 6 bases to trimming and J lost 5 bases; unmatched junction nucleotides: 4. The CDR3 DNA follows: TGTGCCAGCAGGGGACAGGGCCGGGAGACCCAGTACTTC. It is translated as CASRGQGRETQYF.

This clonotype was recorded at least ten times. This rearrangement joins TRBV7-2 to TRBJ2-7; 7 nucleotides match TRBD2. Germline CDR1 reads SGHTA; CDR2 reads FQGNSA. The CDR3 loop spans 12 amino acids. With V trimmed by 5 bases and J by 9 bases, 7 bases remained unmatched. The CDR3 coding sequence is TGTGCCAGCAGCGCCGGGACTACAGTGCAGTACTTC. This translates into CASSAGTTVQYF.

This clonotype came up a few times. The CDR3 nucleotides read TGCAGTGCGAGACCAGCGGGGTCCACAGATACGCAGTATTTT. Encoded protein: CSARPAGSTDTQYF. The rearrangement joins TRBV20-1 to TRBJ2-3, with 7 bases matching TRBD2. The length of the CDR3 is 14 residues. Trimming at V came to 6 bases and at J to 2 bases, leaving 8 bases not matched to a gene. Per germline, CDR1 DFQATT and CDR2 SNEGSKA (reference sequence).

The chain links TRBV20-1 to TRBJ1-5, with D possibly TRBD1 on 5 matching bases. This CDR3 region has 17 residues. Between the trimmed V and J ends, which lost 6 bases and 2 bases, there was a span of 23 bases. Germline CDR1 is DFQATT and CDR2 is SNEGSKA (reference sequence). CDR3 sequence reads: CSAPHGGPKDGNQPQHF. The CDR3 DNA sequence: TGCAGTGCGCCCCACGGGGGTCCTAAGGATGGCAATCAGCCCCAGCATTTT.

This clonotype has at least ten counts. The chain has TRBV29-1 and TRBJ2-1; 8 nucleotides line up with TRBD2. The CDR3 is made up of 16 amino acids. With 4 bases clipped from V and 3 bases from J, the junction kept 11 bases outside the gene matches. From germline, CDR1 is SQVTM and CDR2 ANQGSEA. CDR3 loop: CSVVSWAGGNYNEQFF. Written as DNA, the CDR3 is TGCAGCGTTGTATCTTGGGCGGGGGGAAACTACAATGAGCAGTTCTTC.

This clonotype was counted a few times. The chain employs TRBV5-1 and TRBJ1-4, with 9 bases identical to TRBD1. The CDR3 totals 16 residues. The ends lost 1 base at V and 7 bases at J; junction bases unmatched: 8. Germline CDR1 reads SGHRS; CDR2 reads YFSETQ. CDR3 region: CASSLMTGGDAEKLFF. Written as DNA, the CDR3 is TGCGCCAGCAGCTTGATGACAGGGGGAGATGCTGAAAAACTGTTTTTT.

The V and J genes are TRBV28 and TRBJ2-7; possibly TRBD2 for D (6 bases). V was shortened by 5 bases and J by 10 bases, with 12 bases between the two germline ends. CDR1 is MDHEN, CDR2 SYDVKM, per germline. This CDR3 has 11 residues. In DNA form, the CDR3 reads TGTGCCAGCAGTCGCGGAGGGAGACAGTACTTC. It is translated as CASSRGGRQYF. Using reference TRBV28 and TRBJ2-7 for the parts outside the CDR3, the full variable domain is DVKVTQSSRYLVKRTGEKVFLECVQDMDHENMFWYRQDPGLGLRLIYFSYDVKMKEKGDIPEGYSVSREKKERFSLILESASTNQTSMYLCASSRGGRQYFGPGTRLTVT.

This clonotype showed up many times. The chain recombines TRBV20-1 with TRBJ2-2; 8 bases align to TRBD2. CDR1 and CDR2 from the germline V gene are DFQATT and SNEGSKA (reference sequence). With 2 bases clipped from V and 1 base from J, the junction kept 3 bases outside the gene matches. CDR3 length: 15 residues. Here the CDR3 DNA reads TGCAGTGCTAGAAGGCTAGCGGGGAACACCGGGGAGCTGTTTTTT. It yields the protein CSARRLAGNTGELFF.

In its sample, this clonotype was seen many times. The V gene is TRBV20-1, the J gene TRBJ1-1, with a possible D match to TRBD1 (6 bases). The V end was cut by 5 bases, the J end by 2 bases, with 12 bases between. Germline V lookup: CDR1 DFQATT, CDR2 SNEGSKA (reference sequence). This CDR3 is 13 amino acids long. The CDR3 DNA follows: TGCAGTGCTTCACAGGGCCGAAACACTGAAGCTTTCTTT. Translating it yields CSASQGRNTEAFF.

This clonotype was detected ten times or more. The V gene is TRBV7-2, the J gene TRBJ1-2; the D is unclear. Germline CDR1 and CDR2: SGHTA and FQGNSA. The V end lost 7 bases, the J end lost 4 bases, and 19 bases lay between the germline ends. The CDR3 loop spans 15 amino acids. Written as DNA, the CDR3 is TGTGCCAGCAACAGTCTGCCAGGCCAGGCCTATGGCTACACCTTC. It translates to CASNSLPGQAYGYTF.

J is TRBJ1-1 and V is TRBV20-1; tentative D call: TRBD1 (6 bases). V lost 7 bases and J lost 4, with 19 bases in between. CDR1 is DFQATT, CDR2 SNEGSKA, per germline (reference sequence). This CDR3 is built from 14 residues. DNA of the CDR3: TGCAGTGGTGAGTTGTCAGGGGAAGGCACTGAAGCTTTCTTT. It yields the protein CSGELSGEGTEAFF.

This clonotype was found many times. This chain uses TRBV12-3 or TRBV12-4 with TRBJ2-5, with 7 bases that match TRBD1. The V gene end was trimmed by 1 base and the J gene end by 0 bases; junction bases not matched to a gene: 2. The CDR3 has 15 residues. Here the CDR3 DNA reads TGTGCCAGCAGTTTAGGGGACAGATACCAAGAGACCCAGTACTTC. Amino acids: CASSLGDRYQETQYF.

This sequence joins TRBV7-9 and TRBJ2-7, with D tentatively TRBD2 (6 bases). Looked up from germline, CDR1 is SEHNR and CDR2 is FQNEAQ (reference sequence). There are 17 residues in the CDR3. Between the trimmed V and J ends, which lost 1 base and 3 bases, there was a span of 19 bases. The CDR3 reads CASSLVPVMGRDYEQYF. The CDR3 DNA sequence: TGTGCCAGCAGCTTAGTGCCCGTTATGGGGCGGGACTACGAGCAGTACTTC.

V and J are TRBV27 and TRBJ2-2, with D perhaps assigned TRBD1 or TRBD2 (5 bases each). The CDR3 runs to 15 residues. V gave up 5 bases and J gave up 7 bases, with 17 bases separating them. Germline values: CDR1 MNHEY, CDR2 SMNVEV (reference sequence). The DNA for the CDR3 is TGTGCCAGCAGTACCCTCGGGGCGCATCTCGGGGAGCTGTTTTTT. Translation: CASSTLGAHLGELFF.

This chain connects TRBV9 to TRBJ2-7, with D maybe TRBD1 (5 bases). This CDR3 comprises 13 residues. Germline CDR1 SGDLS, CDR2 YYNGEE. V lost 3 bases to trimming and J lost 3 bases, with 10 bases between them. CDR3 coding DNA: TGTGCCAGCAGCGCCTCAGGACACTACGAGCAGTACTTC. Its translation is CASSASGHYEQYF. Complete variable domain (other parts from reference TRBV9 and TRBJ2-7): DSGVTQTPKHLITATGQRVTLRCSPRSGDLSVYWYQQSLDQGLQFLIQYYNGEERAKGNILERFSAQQFPDLHSELNLSSLELGDSALYFCASSASGHYEQYFGPGTRLTVT.

The genes are TRBV9 and TRBJ2-1; 7 bases are a match to TRBD2. With 0 bases clipped from V and 5 bases from J, the junction kept 5 bases outside the gene matches. The CDR3 runs 15 residues. Germline CDR1 SGDLS, CDR2 YYNGEE. CDR3 nucleotide sequence: TGTGCCAGCAGCGTAGGCCTAGCGGCTGACAATGAGCAGTTCTTC. The encoded protein is CASSVGLAADNEQFF.

In its sample, this clonotype was seen many times. J is TRBJ1-5 and V is TRBV20-1; D is possibly TRBD1 (6 bases). CDR1 is DFQATT, CDR2 SNEGSKA, per germline (reference sequence). This CDR3 has 14 amino acids. V shed 5 bases and J shed 6 bases, with 17 bases lying between them. The CDR3 reads CSARGAGMFQPQHF. The CDR3 DNA reads TGCAGTGCTCGGGGGGCAGGGATGTTTCAGCCCCAGCATTTT.

V gene TRBV6-2 or TRBV6-3 combines with J gene TRBJ2-1, with D hard to call. Between the trimmed V and J ends, which lost 1 base and 4 bases, there was a span of 5 bases. CDR1 is MNHEY, CDR2 SVGEGT, per germline. This CDR3 has 13 residues. CDR3 nucleotides: TGTGCCAGCAGTTACTTTCTTTACAATGAGCAGTTCTTC. Its protein is CASSYFLYNEQFF.

This chain joins TRBV4-1 and TRBJ2-1; D gene ambiguous. Germline V lookup: CDR1 MGHRA, CDR2 YSYEKL. Deletions cut 4 bases from V and 6 bases from J, with 10 bases between. The CDR3 extends over 13 amino acids. CDR3 protein: CASSLPMGNEQFF. CDR3 bases: TGCGCCAGCAGCCTGCCTATGGGCAATGAGCAGTTCTTC.

Notes on this clonotype: An end of the junction differs from the germline gene, which may be a read error. The chain recombines TRBV24-1 with TRBJ2-1; maybe TRBD2 (6 bases). The germline V gene has CDR1 KGHDR and CDR2 SFDVKD. CDR3 size: 15 residues. CDR3 protein: CATSALGGRDNEQFF. In nucleotides, the CDR3 is TGTGCCACCAGTGCTTTGGGAGGCCGAGACAATGAGCAGTTCTTC.

As for this clonotype: This may come from a read error, since a much larger clone is one base off. V and J are TRBV7-2 and TRBJ2-2, with D unclear. Germline assignment: CDR1 SGHTA and CDR2 FQGNSA. There are 12 residues in the CDR3. V lost 2 bases, J lost 5 bases, and 3 bases lay in between. The CDR3 sequence: CASSLWTGELFF. CDR3 coding DNA: TGTGCCAGCAGCTTATGGACCGGGGAGCTGTTTTTT.

In regard to this clonotype: A much larger clone is a single base away; this may be a read error. V usage is TRBV29-1 and J usage is TRBJ2-7; perhaps TRBD2 as D (6 bases). From germline, CDR1 is SQVTM and CDR2 ANQGSEA. Trimming took off 4 bases at V and 7 bases at J, with 29 bases between the two ends. CDR3 size: 17 residues. CDR3 sequence (DNA): TGCAGCGTTGTCAGATCCGGGTGGGGAGGTATGACATGGGAGCAGTACTTC. This encodes CSVVRSGWGGMTWEQYF.

This clonotype was seen many times. The chain recombines TRBV20-1 with TRBJ2-5; D is ambiguous. CDR1 is DFQATT, CDR2 SNEGSKA, per germline (reference sequence). CDR3 length equals 13 residues. The ends were cut back, 1 base at V and 2 bases at J, with 8 bases in the middle. CDR3 sequence (DNA): TGCAGTGCTAGAGTAGTGGGGCAAGAGACCCAGTACTTC. Translated: CSARVVGQETQYF.

There are a few counts of this clonotype. This rearrangement joins TRBV15 to TRBJ1-5; 8 bases agree with TRBD1. Germline V lookup: CDR1 LNHNV, CDR2 YYDKDF (reference sequence). CDR3 length: 15 amino acids. Trimming took 0 bases from V and 5 from J; bases not matched to a gene: 3. This chain's CDR3 is CATSRDETGDQPQHF. Written as DNA, the CDR3 is TGTGCCACCAGCAGAGATGAGACAGGGGATCAGCCCCAGCATTTT.